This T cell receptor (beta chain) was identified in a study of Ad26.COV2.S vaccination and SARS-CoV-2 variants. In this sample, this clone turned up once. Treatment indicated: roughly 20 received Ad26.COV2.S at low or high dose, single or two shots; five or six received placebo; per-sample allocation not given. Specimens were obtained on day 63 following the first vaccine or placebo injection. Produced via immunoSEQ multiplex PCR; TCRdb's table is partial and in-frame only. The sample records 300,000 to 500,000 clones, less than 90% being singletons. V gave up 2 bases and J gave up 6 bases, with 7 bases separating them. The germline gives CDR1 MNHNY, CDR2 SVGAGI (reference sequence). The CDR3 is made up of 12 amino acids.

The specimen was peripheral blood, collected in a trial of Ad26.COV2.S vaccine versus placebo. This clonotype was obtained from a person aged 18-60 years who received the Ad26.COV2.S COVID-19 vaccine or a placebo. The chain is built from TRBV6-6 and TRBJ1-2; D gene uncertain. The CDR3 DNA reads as TGTGCCAGCAGTTACGGGTACAATGGCTACACCTTC. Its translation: CASSYGYNGYTF.